Listed below are T cell receptor beta chains from one sample, sequenced in a study of response to subunit inactivated influenza vaccine. TCRdb itself ran the RT-PCR reads through MiXCR, one entry per CDR3 protein. This table has fewer than 800,000 distinct CDR3 sequences, less than 20% appearing once. The starting material was PBMCs from blood, obtained about 11 days after vaccination. All receptors derive from a man in his fifties who received an inactivated influenza vaccine. Each CDR3 is given with its conserved first and last residue. D genes are given only for firm matches. Clone sizes are given selectively: once, few, many, or a class where the clone is expanded.

v_gene	abundance	j_gene	d_gene	CDR3nt	CDR3aa
TRBV3-1	NA	TRBJ1-1	NA	TGTGCCAGCAGCCAACGGGGGGGCGTGAACACTGAAGCTTTCTTT	CASSQRGGVNTEAFF
TRBV12-3/TRBV12-4	many	TRBJ2-1	NA	TGTGCCAGCAGTCCCACCATAGCGGTTGTTGGCAATGAGCAGTTCTTC	CASSPTIAVVGNEQFF
TRBV29-1	NA	TRBJ2-1	NA	TGCAGCGTTGAAAGGCAGCCCGAGCAGTTCTTC	CSVERQPEQFF
TRBV6-2/TRBV6-3	few	TRBJ2-2	TRBD2	TGTGCCAGCAGTTACGGGCTAGCGGGAGGCGCCGGGGAGCTGTTTTTT	CASSYGLAGGAGELFF
TRBV18	once	TRBJ2-7	NA	TGTGCCAGCTCACCACCGGGCCTTGGGGATTTCGAGCAGTACTTC	CASSPPGLGDFEQYF
TRBV12-3/TRBV12-4	NA	TRBJ2-2	NA	TGTGCCAGCAGCATAGACGGGAGCAACACCGGGGAGCTGTTTTTT	CASSIDGSNTGELFF
TRBV6-5	few	TRBJ1-2	NA	TGTGCCAGCAGTTACTCGAGAGGTATCTATGGCTACACCTTC	CASSYSRGIYGYTF
TRBV20-1	many	TRBJ2-1	TRBD2	TGCAGTGCTAGAAGCTTAGCGGGTTCGGTCGATGAGCAGTTCTTC	CSARSLAGSVDEQFF
TRBV7-2	NA	TRBJ2-5	NA	TGTGCCAGCAGCCCGCGCCGGGGTAAAGAGACCCAGTACTTC	CASSPRRGKETQYF
TRBV20-1	few	TRBJ2-7	TRBD1	TGCAGTGCTCACAGGGGAAGGGACGAGCAGTACTTC	CSAHRGRDEQYF
TRBV14	NA	TRBJ1-1	NA	TGTGCCAGCAGCCAAGAAGGGCCCGGGGTCCCTGAAGCTTTCTTT	CASSQEGPGVPEAFF
TRBV7-2	few	TRBJ2-3	TRBD2	TGTGCCAGCAGCTTGGGACTAGCGGGAAGCGGCACAGATACGCAGTATTTT	CASSLGLAGSGTDTQYF
TRBV7-2	NA	TRBJ2-5	NA	TGTGCCAGCAGCTCGAAACCGGGGGAGACCCAGTACTTC	CASSSKPGETQYF
TRBV28	NA	TRBJ2-1	TRBD2	TGTGCCAGCAGTCCCGCTGGGGCTAGCGGGGCCTACAATGAGCAGTTCTTC	CASSPAGASGAYNEQFF
TRBV27	NA	TRBJ2-5	NA	TGTGCCAGCAGCCCCCAAGGCGGCGGGGCTCAAGAGACCCAGTACTTC	CASSPQGGGAQETQYF
TRBV6-2/TRBV6-3	few	TRBJ1-5	TRBD1	TGTGCCAGCAGTGCGGGACAGGGGTGGCAGCCCCAGCATTTT	CASSAGQGWQPQHF
TRBV5-5	NA	TRBJ2-5	NA	TGTGCCAGCAGTCTCGGGGGGACAGAAGAGACCCAGTACTTC	CASSLGGTEETQYF
TRBV7-8	few	TRBJ1-6	NA	TGTGCCGGCTCCGGAGGGCAGACGAATTCACCCCTCCACTTT	CAGSGGQTNSPLHF
TRBV27	NA	TRBJ2-3	NA	TGTGCCAGCAGTTTAAATCCGGCGGCTCGCGGTACGCAGTATTTT	CASSLNPAARGTQYF
TRBV7-9	NA	TRBJ1-6	TRBD1	TGTGCCAGCAGCGCTTCAGGGGGTAAAGATTCACCCCTCCACTTT	CASSASGGKDSPLHF
TRBV9	NA	TRBJ1-6	NA	TGTGCCAGCAGCGTAGGAGTCAGAGCATACTATAATTCACCCCTCCACTTT	CASSVGVRAYYNSPLHF
TRBV10-2	many	TRBJ2-2	TRBD1	TGCGCCAGCGTAGGGGACAGGGTAACGAACACCGGGGAGCTGTTTTTT	CASVGDRVTNTGELFF
TRBV15	few	TRBJ2-5	TRBD2	TGTGCCACCAGCGCAGCTAGCGGGAGAGGTCGGGGAGAAGAGACCCAGTACTTC	CATSAASGRGRGEETQYF
TRBV6-2/TRBV6-3	few	TRBJ2-2	NA	TGTGCCAGCCGCTTTGGGCAGGGGAACACCGGGGAGCTGTTTTTT	CASRFGQGNTGELFF
TRBV10-3	few	TRBJ2-5	TRBD1	TGTGCCACCTCACAGGGGGTGGAAGAGACCCAGTACTTC	CATSQGVEETQYF
TRBV5-1	NA	TRBJ1-1	NA	TGCGCCAGCAGCTTGGGAGGAGTAGGCAGTGCGAACACTGAAGCTTTCTTT	CASSLGGVGSANTEAFF
TRBV5-6	many	TRBJ1-2	NA	TGTGCCAGCAGCGCGATAGGTGGGGGGCTCGGCGGCTACACCTTC	CASSAIGGGLGGYTF
TRBV12-3/TRBV12-4	many	TRBJ2-5	TRBD2	TGTGCCAGCAGTGGGGGGAGGGTCCAAGAGACCCAGTACTTC	CASSGGRVQETQYF
TRBV20-1	many	TRBJ2-7	TRBD2	TGCAGTGCCCCCGGGACTAGCGGGAGTTACGAGCAGTACTTC	CSAPGTSGSYEQYF
TRBV11-1	few	TRBJ2-7	TRBD2	TGTGCCAGCAGCTCCGCTTGGAGAAGCGCCAGCGGGAGCTCCTACGAGCAGTACTTC	CASSSAWRSASGSSYEQYF
TRBV3-1	NA	TRBJ2-5	TRBD2	TGTGCCAGCAGCCAAGACCGACTAGCGGGGGGTTGGGAGACCCAGTACTTC	CASSQDRLAGGWETQYF
TRBV30	few	TRBJ2-1	NA	TGTGCCTGGAGTGTACTCCGGAATGAGCAGTTCTTC	CAWSVLRNEQFF
TRBV7-9	NA	TRBJ2-1	NA	TGTGCAAGCAGCAAGGGACGTGACAATGAGCAGTTCTTC	CASSKGRDNEQFF
TRBV14	few	TRBJ2-1	NA	TGTGCCAGCAGCCAAGAAGGTCCGGGACTTTCCTACAATGAGCAGTTCTTC	CASSQEGPGLSYNEQFF
TRBV14	few	TRBJ1-2	TRBD1	TGTGCCAGCAGCCGGACGGGACAGCCTAACTATGGCTACACCTTC	CASSRTGQPNYGYTF
TRBV9	few	TRBJ2-3	NA	TGTGCCAGCAGCGTAGGGGGGGGCCGTCCAGATACGCAGTATTTT	CASSVGGGRPDTQYF
TRBV11-2	NA	TRBJ2-1	TRBD2	TGTGCCAGCAGCTTAGGACTAGCGGGAGGCCATGAGCAGTTCTTC	CASSLGLAGGHEQFF
TRBV27	few	TRBJ2-7	NA	TGTGCCAGACTGACTGGCCAATCCGAGCAGTACTTC	CARLTGQSEQYF
TRBV30	NA	TRBJ2-7	NA	TGTGCCTGGAGCGAGACCAGACGGGTTTCCAACGAGCAGTACTTC	CAWSETRRVSNEQYF
TRBV7-9	NA	TRBJ2-1	TRBD1	TGTGCCAGCAGCTTTCTGACAGGGGGTCACAATGAGCAGTTCTTC	CASSFLTGGHNEQFF
TRBV28	few	TRBJ1-1	TRBD1	TGTGCCAGTGGGACAGGGCGTGTTAAGAACACTGAAGCTTTCTTT	CASGTGRVKNTEAFF
TRBV3-1	few	TRBJ2-7	TRBD2	TGTGCCAGCAGCCAAGTCGCTAGCGGGGCCTACGAGCAGTACTTC	CASSQVASGAYEQYF
TRBV7-9	many	TRBJ1-2	TRBD1	TGTGCCAGCAGCTTACAATCAGGGGGGGATGGCTACACCTTC	CASSLQSGGDGYTF